What follows are 19 T cell receptor beta chains derived from one specimen sequenced in a study of T cells after yellow fever vaccination. TCRdb called the 5' RACE reads again in MiXCR, with one record for every CDR3 protein. The profile shows 250,000 to 300,000 distinct CDR3 sequences, about an eighth of them singletons. Sequences were derived from CD4+ T cells sorted from PBMCs, sampled 45 days after the yellow fever booster vaccination. These receptors were obtained from a man under 40 who received the YFV17D yellow fever vaccine.

CDR3 protein: CSAREGAGASTDTQYF. In DNA form, the CDR3 reads TGCAGTGCTAGAGAGGGCGCGGGCGCGAGCACAGATACGCAGTATTTT. This chain links TRBV20-1 with TRBJ2-3; a possible D gene is TRBD2 (5 bases). CDR1 and CDR2 from the germline V gene are DFQATT and SNEGSKA (reference sequence). The V end lost 0 bases, the J end lost 0 bases, and 13 bases lay between the germline ends. The CDR3 contains 16 residues.

The rearrangement links TRBV7-9 to TRBJ1-1; D unclear. Germline CDR1 and CDR2: SEHNR and FQNEAQ (reference sequence). Trimming removed 5 bases at V and 4 bases at J, with 17 bases between. The CDR3 consists of 15 residues. The CDR3 spells CASSNRQGRATEAFF. CDR3 nucleotide sequence: TGTGCCAGCAGCAACCGCCAAGGACGGGCCACTGAAGCTTTCTTT.

This clonotype occurred many times. This chain joins TRBV5-8 and TRBJ2-2, with TRBD1 identical over 9 bases. Germline CDR1 SGHTS, CDR2 YDEGEE. This CDR3 spans 15 amino acids. With V trimmed by 4 bases and J by 4 bases, 5 bases remained unmatched. The CDR3 DNA follows: TGTGCCAGCAGCCCGGACAGGGGCCTCACCGGGGAGCTGTTTTTT. Protein sequence: CASSPDRGLTGELFF.

This clonotype was seen a handful of times. The chain joins TRBV5-6 to TRBJ2-4; either TRBD1 or TRBD2 may supply D (5 bases each). Germline CDR1 and CDR2: SGHDT and YYEEEE. This CDR3 comprises 14 residues. The ends were cut back, 2 bases at V and 8 bases at J, with 14 bases in the middle. The CDR3 DNA follows: TGTGCCAGCAGCTTCGGGACGGAGGTGGACATTCAGTACTTC. This translates into CASSFGTEVDIQYF.

The chain combines TRBV7-2 with TRBJ2-5; 13 bases are a match to TRBD2. The CDR3 loop spans 17 amino acids. From germline, CDR1 is SGHTA and CDR2 FQGNSA. The junction had 8 bases not matched to a gene; V was cut back by 2 bases and J by 5 bases. In DNA form, the CDR3 reads TGTGCCAGCAGCTTATTCGGGACTAGCGGGAAGTACGAGACCCAGTACTTC. It encodes CASSLFGTSGKYETQYF.

The chain employs TRBV10-3 and TRBJ2-3; 9 positions match TRBD2. The CDR3 has 19 amino acids. Germline CDR1 reads ENHRY; CDR2 reads SYGVKD. With 0 bases clipped from V and 5 bases from J, the junction kept 15 bases outside the gene matches. CDR3 sequence: CAISESRLPGGRAGDTQYF. CDR3 bases: TGTGCCATCAGTGAGTCGAGGTTACCTGGCGGGAGGGCCGGAGATACGCAGTATTTT.

The J gene is TRBJ2-7, the V gene TRBV5-4; TRBD2 matches at 10 bases. Per the germline V gene, CDR1 is SGHNT and CDR2 is YYREEE (reference sequence). This CDR3 has 15 amino acids. J was trimmed by 7 bases and V by 5 bases; bases with no gene match: 12. CDR3 protein: CASSPTASGSGEQYF. CDR3 DNA sequence: TGTGCCAGCAGTCCCACGGCTAGCGGGAGTGGTGAGCAGTACTTC.

This clonotype showed up many times. Here the CDR3 DNA reads TGCGCCAGCAGTGGAGGCAGCAATCAGCCCCAGCATTTT. Amino acids: CASSGGSNQPQHF. V and J are TRBV10-2 and TRBJ1-5, with unresolved D. Germline loops: CDR1 WSHSY, CDR2 SAAADI. V was cut by 4 bases and J by 1 base, with 5 bases left in between. The CDR3 is 13 residues long.

In the case of this clonotype: A much larger clone differs by one base, so this may be a read error. The chain joins TRBV15 to TRBJ1-1; 7 nucleotides match TRBD1. The CDR3 consists of 15 residues. The germline gives CDR1 LNHNV, CDR2 YYDKDF (reference sequence). The CDR3 here is CANSSSQGLNTEAFF. CDR3 nucleotide sequence: TGTGCCAACAGCAGTTCACAGGGGTTGAACACTGAAGCTTTCTTT.

The table lists this clonotype with a few counts. The chain recombines TRBV28 with TRBJ1-1; a weak D match, TRBD1 (6 bases). CDR3 size: 11 residues. Germline V CDR1 and CDR2: MDHEN, SYDVKM. The V gene lost 8 bases and the J gene lost 4 bases, with 8 bases spanning the gap. CDR3 bases: TGTGCCAGCGAAGGGGGCACTGAAGCTTTCTTT. Protein: CASEGGTEAFF.

This clonotype came up a few times. The chain recombines TRBV6-2 or TRBV6-3 with TRBJ1-4; 7 nucleotides agree with TRBD1. The CDR3 loop spans 16 amino acids. CDR1 is MNHEY and CDR2 is SVGEGT in the germline V gene. The ends lost 5 bases at V and 3 bases at J; junction bases unmatched: 9. CDR3 loop: CASSPDYRGANEKLFF. CDR3 sequence (DNA): TGTGCCAGCAGTCCGGATTACAGGGGTGCTAATGAAAAACTGTTTTTT.

The rearrangement joins TRBV18 to TRBJ1-4; 9 nucleotides align to TRBD1. J gave up 6 bases and V 0 bases, and 2 bases lay outside the gene matches. Germline CDR1 reads KGHSH; CDR2 reads LQKENI. CDR3 length: 15 residues. This CDR3 reads CASSPPGQGYEKLFF. DNA for the CDR3: TGTGCCAGCTCACCACCGGGACAGGGCTATGAAAAACTGTTTTTT.

This clonotype was counted between two and nine times. J is TRBJ1-1 and V is TRBV7-9; D not certain. In germline, CDR1 is SEHNR, CDR2 FQNEAQ (reference sequence). The V end was cut by 1 base, the J end by 4 bases, with 10 bases between. This CDR3 region has 14 residues. The CDR3 loop is CASSLDGSGTEAFF. The CDR3 DNA follows: TGTGCCAGCAGCTTAGATGGCAGCGGCACTGAAGCTTTCTTT.

The sample holds many counts of this clonotype. The chain recombines TRBV5-6 with TRBJ2-5; TRBD1 is a possible D gene (5 bases). The germline V gene encodes CDR1 SGHDT and CDR2 YYEEEE. CDR3 size: 12 residues. Trimming shortened V by 7 bases and J by 5 bases, and 12 bases separated the two germline ends. For the CDR3, the DNA is TGTGCCAGCGGACACTACGGGGAGACCCAGTACTTC. Its translation: CASGHYGETQYF.

This clonotype was counted a few times. V gene TRBV29-1 combines with J gene TRBJ1-2, with no clear D. Germline loops: CDR1 SQVTM, CDR2 ANQGSEA. Trimming took off 6 bases at V and 2 bases at J, with 16 bases between the two ends. This CDR3 spans 14 amino acids. CDR3 amino acids: CSVGMPGLNYGYTF. CDR3 nucleotide sequence: TGCAGCGTCGGGATGCCTGGACTCAACTATGGCTACACCTTC.

This clonotype occurred a few times. This rearrangement joins TRBV7-9 to TRBJ2-1; D possibly corresponds to TRBD2 (6 bases). Between the trimmed V and J ends, which lost 1 base and 6 bases, there was a span of 10 bases. This CDR3 region has 14 residues. Germline values: CDR1 SEHNR, CDR2 FQNEAQ (reference sequence). CDR3 coding DNA: TGTGCCAGCAGCTTAGAACTAGCAGGCAATGAGCAGTTCTTC. Translation: CASSLELAGNEQFF.

This clonotype was counted only a few times. V gene TRBV7-8 combines with J gene TRBJ2-7, with TRBD2 matching 12 bases. Germline values: CDR1 SGHVS, CDR2 FQNEAQ. The CDR3 is 16 residues long. V shed 5 bases, J shed 2 bases, and the junction held 7 bases outside the gene matches. The CDR3 reads CASSHTGLAGPYEQYF. The DNA for the CDR3 is TGTGCCAGCAGCCACACAGGACTAGCGGGACCCTACGAGCAGTACTTC.

The rearrangement links TRBV30 to TRBJ1-5; possible D gene TRBD1, 5 bases. Germline V gene lookup returns CDR1 GTSNPN and CDR2 SVGIG (reference sequence). CDR3 length: 12 residues. The ends were cut back, 5 bases at V and 3 bases at J, with 8 bases in the middle. CDR3: CAWGGNNQPQHF. DNA of the CDR3: TGTGCCTGGGGGGGGAACAATCAGCCCCAGCATTTT.

This clonotype was found a few times. The V call is TRBV7-2, the J call TRBJ2-3, with D possibly being TRBD2 (6 bases). This CDR3 is built from 14 residues. Looked up from germline, CDR1 is SGHTA and CDR2 is FQGNSA. The ends were cut back, 7 bases at V and 3 bases at J, with 14 bases in the middle. The CDR3 DNA sequence: TGTGCCAGCAATAAGTACGGGGGAACAGATACGCAGTATTTT. It yields the protein CASNKYGGTDTQYF.